This entry lists 15 T cell receptor beta chains sequenced from one sample in a study of T cells in localized non-small cell lung cancer. Profiling relied on immunoSEQ multiplex PCR, and the TCRdb table lists in-frame clones only, not all of them. The sample comprises under 25,000 clones, around 85% of which are singletons, and approximately 22% rests with the top ten. Source: PBMCs, taken before any cancer treatment. Receptors were obtained from a man between 40 and 75 years old with stage II squamous cell lung carcinoma.

The chain employs TRBV7-8 and TRBJ2-1; a weak D match, TRBD1 (6 bases). This CDR3 has 14 residues. Germline loops: CDR1 SGHVS, CDR2 FQNEAQ. V lost 3 bases and J 7 bases, leaving 13 bases between the germline ends. As DNA, the CDR3 is TGTGCCAGCAGCTTCAGGGCAGGGGTGAATGAGCAGTTCTTC. Translation: CASSFRAGVNEQFF.

The chain is built from TRBV12-5 and TRBJ2-1, with 7 bases matching TRBD2. V was clipped by 8 bases and J by 9 bases; unmatched bases: 10. The CDR3 loop spans 13 amino acids. Germline V gene sequence: CDR1 LGHNT, CDR2 FRNRAP. CDR3 sequence reads: CASKAAPGGEQFF. In DNA form, the CDR3 reads TGTGCTAGTAAGGCAGCTCCGGGGGGTGAGCAGTTCTTC.

In its sample, this clone was seen a few times. The J gene is TRBJ1-1, the V gene TRBV7-6; D gene unclear. Looked up from germline, CDR1 is SGHVS and CDR2 is FNYEAQ. Trimming stripped 5 bases from V and 1 base from J, with 17 bases between. This CDR3 spans 16 amino acids. CDR3 region: CASSKDSLAENTEAFF. Here the CDR3 DNA reads TGTGCCAGCAGCAAAGATTCTTTAGCCGAGAACACTGAAGCTTTCTTT.

This CDR3 reads CASSKVRFRTGQTWRGRTDTQYF. CDR3 DNA sequence: TGTGCCAGCAGCAAGGTAAGGTTTAGGACGGGGCAGACTTGGCGCGGGAGGACAGATACGCAGTATTTT. The chain links TRBV21-1 to TRBJ2-3; no DNA check was done on the table's D call, TRBD2. TRBV21-1 is designated a pseudogene. The CDR3 covers 23 residues.

As for this clone: The sample contains more than one DNA sequence encoding this CDR3. The genes are TRBV7-6 and TRBJ2-1, with D perhaps assigned TRBD1 or TRBD2 (5 bases each). The V and J ends lost 6 bases and 16 bases respectively, with 31 bases between them. Germline V gene data show CDR1 as SGHVS and CDR2 as FNYEAQ. This CDR3 contains 16 residues. CDR3 DNA: TGTGCCAGCAGTTTCCGAGGGGCCCCGAACTCCCAATCCGTTTTCTTC. Amino acid sequence: CASSFRGAPNSQSVFF.

This rearrangement joins TRBV7-2 to TRBJ1-1; a weak D match, TRBD1 (6 bases). The V gene lost 5 bases and the J gene lost 1 base, with 14 bases spanning the gap. Germline values: CDR1 SGHTA, CDR2 FQGNSA. CDR3 length: 15 residues. The CDR3 region is CASSPLGHQNTEAFF. CDR3 coding DNA: TGTGCCAGCAGCCCTCTGGGACACCAGAACACTGAAGCTTTCTTT.

The J gene is TRBJ1-1, the V gene TRBV4-1; perhaps TRBD1 as D (6 bases). The germline V gene has CDR1 MGHRA and CDR2 YSYEKL. Trimming stripped 7 bases from V and 6 bases from J, with 9 bases between. The CDR3 runs to 11 residues. Written as DNA, the CDR3 is TGCGCCAGCACCAGGGGTTCTGAAGCTTTCTTT. Its protein product is CASTRGSEAFF.

This clone has just one count. This chain links TRBV27 with TRBJ1-1; the D gene is possibly TRBD1 (5 bases). Trimming cost V 3 bases and J 5 bases, with 13 bases left between them. The CDR3 extends over 14 amino acids. CDR1 is MNHEY, CDR2 SMNVEV, per germline (reference sequence). The CDR3 sequence: CASSFLQEGTEAFF. DNA of the CDR3: TGTGCCAGCAGTTTTTTACAGGAGGGGACTGAAGCTTTCTTT.

In nucleotides, the CDR3 is TGCGCCAGCAGCACCAGACTAGCGGAGGTAAATGAGCAGTTCTTC. It is translated as CASSTRLAEVNEQFF. The rearrangement joins TRBV5-1 to TRBJ2-1; 9 bases align to TRBD2. J gave up 7 bases and V 4 bases, and 9 bases lay outside the gene matches. Germline values: CDR1 SGHRS, CDR2 YFSETQ. CDR3 size: 15 residues. Filled out from reference TRBV5-1 and TRBJ2-1, the complete variable domain reads KAGVTQTPRYLIKTRGQQVTLSCSPISGHRSVSWYQQTPGQGLQFLFEYFSETQRNKGNFPGRFSGRQFSNSRSEMNVSTLELGDSALYLCASSTRLAEVNEQFFGPGTRLTVL.

This clone was seen once. V usage is TRBV9 and J usage is TRBJ2-6; D is possibly TRBD1 (5 bases). V gave up 4 bases and J gave up 0 bases, with 23 bases separating them. Germline CDR1 reads SGDLS; CDR2 reads YYNGEE. The CDR3 has 20 residues. In DNA, the CDR3 is TGTGCCAGCAGCATCCCCAGGGCAGTCATACCCCACTCTGGGGCCAACGTCCTGACTTTC. It encodes CASSIPRAVIPHSGANVLTF.

The V call is TRBV2, the J call TRBJ1-3; a weak D match, TRBD1 (5 bases). V was cut by 2 bases and J by 7 bases, with 12 bases left in between. This CDR3 is 14 amino acids long. CDR1 is SNHLY, CDR2 FYNNEI, per germline. This CDR3 is CASSEQGPRNTIYF. CDR3 nucleotides: TGTGCCAGCAGTGAACAGGGACCAAGGAACACCATATATTTT.

This chain uses TRBV6-4 with TRBJ1-5; possibly TRBD1 for D (6 bases). The germline V and J ends were trimmed by 7 bases and 0 bases, with 16 bases remaining between them. Germline V gene data show CDR1 as MRHNA and CDR2 as SNTAGT. The CDR3 is made up of 16 amino acids. For the CDR3, the DNA is TGTGCCAGCACCATCAGGGGACCCGATAGCAATCAGCCCCAGCATTTT. Translated: CASTIRGPDSNQPQHF.

Only a few counts were recorded for this clone. The chain carries TRBV5-1 and TRBJ2-7; 13 bases are a match to TRBD2. J lost 3 bases, V lost 4 bases, and 7 bases had no gene match. CDR1 SGHRS and CDR2 YFSETQ come from the germline V gene. The CDR3 is made up of 16 amino acids. Here the CDR3 DNA reads TGCGCCAGCAGCCCCTCGGGACTAGCGGGAATCTACGAGCAGTACTTC. This encodes CASSPSGLAGIYEQYF. Full variable domain (remainder filled in from reference TRBV5-1 and TRBJ2-7): KAGVTQTPRYLIKTRGQQVTLSCSPISGHRSVSWYQQTPGQGLQFLFEYFSETQRNKGNFPGRFSGRQFSNSRSEMNVSTLELGDSALYLCASSPSGLAGIYEQYFGPGTRLTVT.

The gene calls are TRBV2 and TRBJ2-1; D perhaps matches TRBD2 (6 bases). CDR1 is SNHLY and CDR2 is FYNNEI in the germline V gene. The CDR3 contains 18 residues. Trimming left V 1 base short and J 2 bases short, with 18 bases between. CDR3 sequence (DNA): TGTGCCAGCAGTGAAGAACCCCCGGGACTGGCTCCCTACAATGAGCAGTTCTTC. This translates into CASSEEPPGLAPYNEQFF. The full variable domain, with the rest looked up from reference TRBV2 and TRBJ2-1, is EPEVTQTPSHQVTQMGQEVILRCVPISNHLYFYWYRQILGQKVEFLVSFYNNEISEKSEIFDDQFSVERPDGSNFTLKIRSTKLEDSAMYFCASSEEPPGLAPYNEQFFGPGTRLTVL.

This chain links TRBV19 with TRBJ1-5; D is unresolved. The germline V gene encodes CDR1 LNHDA and CDR2 SQIVND (reference sequence). Trimming cost V 2 bases and J 5 bases, with 10 bases left between them. This CDR3 contains 14 residues. DNA of the CDR3: TGTGCCAGTAGTATAAAAGTAAGAGATCAGCCCCAGCATTTT. It specifies CASSIKVRDQPQHF.